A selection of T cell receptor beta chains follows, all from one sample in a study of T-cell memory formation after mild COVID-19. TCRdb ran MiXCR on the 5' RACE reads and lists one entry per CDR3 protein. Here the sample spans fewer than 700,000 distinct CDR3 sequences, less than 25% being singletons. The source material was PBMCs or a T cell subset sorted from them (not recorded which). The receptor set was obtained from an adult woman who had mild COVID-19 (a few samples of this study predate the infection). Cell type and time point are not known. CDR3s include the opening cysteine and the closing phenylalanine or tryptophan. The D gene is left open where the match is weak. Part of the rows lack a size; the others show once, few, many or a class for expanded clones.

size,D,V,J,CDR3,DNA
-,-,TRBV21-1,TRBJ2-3,CASSKEQREGGDTQYF,TGTGCCAGCAGCAAAGAACAACGGGAGGGAGGAGATACGCAGTATTTT
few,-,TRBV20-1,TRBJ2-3,CSASSSTDTQYF,TGCAGTGCTAGTTCTAGCACAGATACGCAGTATTTT
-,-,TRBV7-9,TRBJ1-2,CASSSPYGYTF,TGTGCCAGCAGCTCACCGTATGGCTACACCTTC
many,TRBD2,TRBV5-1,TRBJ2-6,CASSLGDYLSGANVLTF,TGCGCCAGCAGCTTGGGGGACTACCTCTCTGGGGCCAACGTCCTGACTTTC
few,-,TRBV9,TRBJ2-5,CASSVDRDPRRETQYF,TGTGCCAGCAGCGTAGACCGGGACCCAAGGAGGGAGACCCAGTACTTC
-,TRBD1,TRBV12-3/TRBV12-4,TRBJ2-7,CASSIGQGGLYF,TGTGCCAGCAGTATCGGACAGGGCGGGCTGTACTTC
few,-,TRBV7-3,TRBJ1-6,CASSKTGNNSPLHF,TGTGCCAGCAGCAAGACAGGCAATAATTCACCCCTCCACTTT
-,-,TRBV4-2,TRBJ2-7,CASSQVPGASSYEQYF,TGTGCCAGCAGCCAAGTGCCAGGGGCTTCGTCCTACGAGCAGTACTTC
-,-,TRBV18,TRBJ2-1,CASSPLIANEQFF,TGTGCCAGCTCACCACTAATTGCAAATGAGCAGTTCTTC
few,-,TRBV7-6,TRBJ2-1,CASSLGSSQEQFF,TGTGCCAGCAGCTTAGGCTCGTCACAAGAGCAGTTCTTC
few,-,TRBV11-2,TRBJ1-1,CASRQTNTEAFF,TGTGCCAGCAGACAAACCAACACTGAAGCTTTCTTT
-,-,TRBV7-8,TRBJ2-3,CASSSGTSMGTDTQYF,TGTGCCAGCAGCTCCGGGACCAGTATGGGGACAGATACGCAGTATTTT